This TCR beta chain was sequenced in a study of Ad26.COV2.S vaccination and SARS-CoV-2 variants. Background on the study: In the study, Ad26.COV2.S was injected intramuscularly once, or twice 56 days apart.

The study, taken as a whole, reports: Reported findings describe substantial breadth in spike-specific CD8+ and CD4+ T cell responses following vaccination. Total T cell responses were possibly underestimated by TCR breadth and depth analyses.

A remark on this clone: Antigen specificity is unknown.

Noted treatment: roughly 18 received Ad26.COV2.S at low or high dose, single or two shots; about five received placebo; per-sample allocation not given. All samples were drawn on day 63, counting from the first vaccine or placebo injection. Boston provided a donor who was an adult aged 18-55 years. Germline V lookup: CDR1 MNHNY, CDR2 SVGAGI (reference sequence). The trim removed 7 bases at V and 2 bases at J, leaving 5 bases unmatched. The CDR3 is 14 residues long. Here immunoSEQ multiplex PCR was the method, and the copy in TCRdb shows in-frame clones only, minus some. The sample yields around 320,000 clones, approximately 86% seen once.

Sequenced material: peripheral blood, taken in a trial of Ad26.COV2.S vaccine versus placebo. This receptor was identified in a person aged 18-60 years who received the Ad26.COV2.S COVID-19 vaccine or a placebo. This chain links TRBV6-6 with TRBJ1-2; TRBD1 matches 9 bases. The CDR3 sequence: CASKMGQGNYGYTF. Here the CDR3 DNA reads TGTGCCAGCAAAATGGGACAGGGAAACTATGGCTACACCTTC.